This T cell receptor (beta chain) was recovered during a study of blood T cell repertoires in COVID-19. Study summary: T cells, B-cell-depleted T cells, or PBMCs supplied cDNA or gDNA.

Per the germline V gene, CDR1 is GTSNPN and CDR2 is SVGIG (reference sequence). The CDR3 contains 15 residues. Losses at the gene ends were 0 bases for V and 12 bases for J; bases not matched to a gene: 11. Original methodology: Reference gene primers were amplified, and this amplification served to estimate nucleated cell counts. The data were produced by immunoSEQ multiplex PCR, yet TCRdb's version contains in-frame clones alone and is incomplete. The V and J calls and the clone size are those of that table, but D and trimming were determined from the DNA. The profile shows 380,000 or so clones, 86% of them singletons. It was during active infection that Seattle patients were enrolled and then longitudinally followed.

This clonotype originated in a woman aged 60-70 years with COVID-19, enrolled during active disease. J is TRBJ1-4 and V is TRBV30, with 9 bases fitting TRBD1. Sequenced sample: peripheral blood. In DNA form, the CDR3 reads TGTGCCTGGAGTGTACAGTGGACAGGGGCCCAACAACTGTTTTTT. Its translation: CAWSVQWTGAQQLFF.